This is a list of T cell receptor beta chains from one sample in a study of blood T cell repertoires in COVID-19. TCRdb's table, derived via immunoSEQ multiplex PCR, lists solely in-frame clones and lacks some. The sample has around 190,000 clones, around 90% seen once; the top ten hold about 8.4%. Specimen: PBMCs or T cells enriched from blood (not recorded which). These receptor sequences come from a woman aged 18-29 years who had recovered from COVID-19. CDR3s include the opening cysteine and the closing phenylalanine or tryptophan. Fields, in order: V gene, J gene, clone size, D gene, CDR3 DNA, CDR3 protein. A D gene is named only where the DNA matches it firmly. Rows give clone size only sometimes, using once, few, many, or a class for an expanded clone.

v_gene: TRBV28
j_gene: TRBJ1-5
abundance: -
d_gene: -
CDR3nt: TGTGCCAGCAGTTTAATGGTCCCCCGCTACAGGCCCCAGCATTTT
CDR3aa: CASSLMVPRYRPQHF

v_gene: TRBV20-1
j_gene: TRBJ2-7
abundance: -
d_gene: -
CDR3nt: TGCAGTGCTAGTGGACAGTACTACGAGCAGTACTTC
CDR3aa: CSASGQYYEQYF

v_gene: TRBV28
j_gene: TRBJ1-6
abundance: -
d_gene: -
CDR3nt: TGTGCCAGTGGCCGCGGTCCCGGGGCCCTCCACTTT
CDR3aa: CASGRGPGALHF

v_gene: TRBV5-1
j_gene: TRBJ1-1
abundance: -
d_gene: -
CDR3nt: TGCGCCAGCAGCTTGGAAGGGAGGGACTACACTGAAGCTTTCTTT
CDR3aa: CASSLEGRDYTEAFF

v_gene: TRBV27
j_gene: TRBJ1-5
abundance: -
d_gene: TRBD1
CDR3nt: TGTGCCAGCAGTCCCCGGACAGGCGATCAGCCCCAGCATTTT
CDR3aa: CASSPRTGDQPQHF

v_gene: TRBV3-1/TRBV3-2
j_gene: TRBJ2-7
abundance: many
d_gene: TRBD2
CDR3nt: TGTGCCAGCAGCCAAGATCCGTCGGGACTAGGCTACGAGCAGTACTTC
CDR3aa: CASSQDPSGLGYEQYF

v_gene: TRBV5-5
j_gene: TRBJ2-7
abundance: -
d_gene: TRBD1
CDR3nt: TGTGCCAGCAGCCATGACAGGGGTCCGTCTTACGAGCAGTACTTC
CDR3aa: CASSHDRGPSYEQYF

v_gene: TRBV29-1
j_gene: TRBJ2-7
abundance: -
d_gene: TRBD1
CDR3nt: TGCAGCGTTGCGTACTCCCAGGGGGCAGGCTCCTACGAGCAGTACTTC
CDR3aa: CSVAYSQGAGSYEQYF

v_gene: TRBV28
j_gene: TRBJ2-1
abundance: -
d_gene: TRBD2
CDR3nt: TGTGCCAGCACAAGCGGGGGCAATGAGCAGTTCTTC
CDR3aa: CASTSGGNEQFF

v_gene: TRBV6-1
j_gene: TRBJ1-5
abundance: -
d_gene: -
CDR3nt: TGTGCCAGCAGTGAAGCGCTGACAGCTAGCAATCAGCCCCAGCATTTT
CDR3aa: CASSEALTASNQPQHF

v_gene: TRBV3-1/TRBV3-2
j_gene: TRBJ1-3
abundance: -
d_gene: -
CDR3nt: TGTGCCAGCAGCGCCCAGTGGAACACCATATATTTT
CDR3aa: CASSAQWNTIYF

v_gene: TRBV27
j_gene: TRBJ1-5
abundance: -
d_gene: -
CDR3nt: TGTGCCAGCAGTTTACGGGGGGGCGTAGGCAATCAGCCCCAGCATTTT
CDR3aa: CASSLRGGVGNQPQHF

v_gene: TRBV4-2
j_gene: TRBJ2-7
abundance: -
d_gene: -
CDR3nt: TGTGCCAGCAGCCCCTACACGGGTACCGAGCAGTACTTC
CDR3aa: CASSPYTGTEQYF

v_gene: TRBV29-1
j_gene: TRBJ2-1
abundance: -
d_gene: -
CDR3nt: TGCAGCACTGGACAGAACAATGAGCAGTTCTTC
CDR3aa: CSTGQNNEQFF

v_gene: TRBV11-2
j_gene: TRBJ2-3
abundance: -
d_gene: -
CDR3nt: TGTGCCAGCAGCTCCCCCCCGGGTCCTACGCAGTATTTT
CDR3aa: CASSSPPGPTQYF

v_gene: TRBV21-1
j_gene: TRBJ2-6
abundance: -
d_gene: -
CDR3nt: TGTGCCAGCAACCATGGGCCGTTCCTCATTTTTTCTGGGGCCAACGTCCTGACTTTC
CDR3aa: CASNHGPFLIFSGANVLTF

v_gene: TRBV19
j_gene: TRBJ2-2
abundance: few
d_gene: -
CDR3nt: TGTGCCAGTAGCACCCAGATCGCGAACACCGGGGAGCTGTTTTTT
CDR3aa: CASSTQIANTGELFF

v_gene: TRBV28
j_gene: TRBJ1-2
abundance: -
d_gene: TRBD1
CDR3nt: TGTGCCAGCAGGTCAGGGGGTGTTAACTATGGCTACACCTTC
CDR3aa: CASRSGGVNYGYTF

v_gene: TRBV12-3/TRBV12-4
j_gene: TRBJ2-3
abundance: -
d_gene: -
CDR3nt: TGTGCCAGCGGAGAGGCGCTAGATACGCAGTATTTT
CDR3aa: CASGEALDTQYF

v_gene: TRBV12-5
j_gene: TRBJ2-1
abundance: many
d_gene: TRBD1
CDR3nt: TGTGCTAGTGGCTCGACAGGGATGACCTACAATGAGCAGTTCTTC
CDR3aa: CASGSTGMTYNEQFF

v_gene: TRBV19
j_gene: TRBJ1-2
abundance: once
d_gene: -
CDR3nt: TGTGCCAGTAGTCCCGACATGTTGGGAAGGGGCTTTAACTATGGCTACACCTTC
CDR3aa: CASSPDMLGRGFNYGYTF

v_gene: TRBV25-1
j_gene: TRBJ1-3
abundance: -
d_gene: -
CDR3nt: TGTGCCAGCAGGGACAGAGGTTCTGGAAACACCATATATTTT
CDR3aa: CASRDRGSGNTIYF

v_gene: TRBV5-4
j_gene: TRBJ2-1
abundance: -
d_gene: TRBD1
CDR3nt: TGTGCCAGCAGTTCGGACGGACAGGGATACAATGAGCAGTTCTTC
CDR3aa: CASSSDGQGYNEQFF

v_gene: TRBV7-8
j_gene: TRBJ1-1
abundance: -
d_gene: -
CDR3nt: TGTGCCAGCAGCCCTAGCTACACTGAAGCTTTCTTT
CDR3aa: CASSPSYTEAFF

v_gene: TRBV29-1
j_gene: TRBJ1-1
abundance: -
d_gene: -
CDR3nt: TGCAGCGTCGTGACGACAGGCACTGAAGCTTTCTTT
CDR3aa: CSVVTTGTEAFF

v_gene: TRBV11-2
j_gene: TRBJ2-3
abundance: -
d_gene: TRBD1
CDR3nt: TGTGCCAGCAGCTGGGGACAGGGTTTCACGCAGTATTTT
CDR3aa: CASSWGQGFTQYF

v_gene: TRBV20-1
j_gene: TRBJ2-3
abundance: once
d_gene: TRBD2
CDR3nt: TGCAGTGCTAGTCCCCTAGCGGGTAGCACAGATACGCAGTATTTT
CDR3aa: CSASPLAGSTDTQYF

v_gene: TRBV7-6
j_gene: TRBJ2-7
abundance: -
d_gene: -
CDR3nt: TGTGCCAGCAGCTTAGGGCGGACCTACGAGCAGTACTTC
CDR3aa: CASSLGRTYEQYF

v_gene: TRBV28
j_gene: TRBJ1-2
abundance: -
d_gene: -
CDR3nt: TGTGCCAGCAGTTTTCGTCCTAACTATGGCTACACCTTC
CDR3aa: CASSFRPNYGYTF

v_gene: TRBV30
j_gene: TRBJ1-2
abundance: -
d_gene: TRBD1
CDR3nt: TGTGCCTGGGGCCCATATGGGACAGGGTTTCGCTACACCTTC
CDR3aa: CAWGPYGTGFRYTF

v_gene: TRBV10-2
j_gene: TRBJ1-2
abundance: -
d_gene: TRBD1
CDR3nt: TGCGCCAGCAAGGGACAGGGGAATTACTATGGCTACACCTTC
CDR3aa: CASKGQGNYYGYTF

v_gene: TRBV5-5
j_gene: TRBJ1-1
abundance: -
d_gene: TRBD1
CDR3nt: TGTGCCAGCAGTTGGGACAGTCCCTCTGAAGCTTTCTTT
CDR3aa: CASSWDSPSEAFF

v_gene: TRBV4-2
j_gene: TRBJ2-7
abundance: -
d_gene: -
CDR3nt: TGTGCCAGCAGCCAATGGGGAGGAGGACACTACGAGCAGTACTTC
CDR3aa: CASSQWGGGHYEQYF

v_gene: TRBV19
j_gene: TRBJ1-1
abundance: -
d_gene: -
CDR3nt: TGTGCCAGTAGTATAAGTAATGGCCCGGAAGCTTTCTTT
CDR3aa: CASSISNGPEAFF

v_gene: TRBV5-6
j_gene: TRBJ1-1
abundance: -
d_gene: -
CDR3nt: TGTGCCAGCAGCACCACGACAGCCAACACTGAAGCTTTCTTT
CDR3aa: CASSTTTANTEAFF

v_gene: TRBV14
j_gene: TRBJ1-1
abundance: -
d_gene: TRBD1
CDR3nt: TGTGCCAGCAGCCAAGGGACAGGGACGACTGAAGCTTTCTTT
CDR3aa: CASSQGTGTTEAFF

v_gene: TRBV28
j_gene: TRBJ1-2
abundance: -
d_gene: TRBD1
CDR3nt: TGTGCCAGCAGTTTCTGGCAGGGGGCCCCCCGGTTATATGGCTACACCTTC
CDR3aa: CASSFWQGAPRLYGYTF

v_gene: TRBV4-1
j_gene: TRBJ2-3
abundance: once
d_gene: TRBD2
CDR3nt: TGCGCCAGCAGCCAAGGGGGCGGGGGAAGCACAGATACGCAGTATTTT
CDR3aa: CASSQGGGGSTDTQYF

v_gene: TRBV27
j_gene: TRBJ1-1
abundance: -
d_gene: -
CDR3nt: TGTGCCAGAAACGAAACCCCAGAGAACACTGAAGCTTTCTTT
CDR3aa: CARNETPENTEAFF

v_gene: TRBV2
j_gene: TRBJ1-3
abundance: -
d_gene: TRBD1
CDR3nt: TGTGCCAGCAGTGTCCCCAAGAGACCGGGACAGGGGGCTGGAAACACCATATATTTT
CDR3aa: CASSVPKRPGQGAGNTIYF

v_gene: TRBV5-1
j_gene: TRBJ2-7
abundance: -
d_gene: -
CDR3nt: TGCGCCAGCAGCCCAGGGTACGGGTCCTACGAGCAGTACTTC
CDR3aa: CASSPGYGSYEQYF

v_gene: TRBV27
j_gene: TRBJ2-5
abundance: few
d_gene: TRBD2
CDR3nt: TGTGCCAGCAGTTCGAATAGCGGGGGGCCCCAAGAGACCCAGTACTTC
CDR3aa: CASSSNSGGPQETQYF

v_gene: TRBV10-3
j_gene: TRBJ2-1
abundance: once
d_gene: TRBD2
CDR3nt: TGTGCCATCAGTGTGGGCGGGAGTGGCGCCTACAATGAGCAGTTCTTC
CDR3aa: CAISVGGSGAYNEQFF

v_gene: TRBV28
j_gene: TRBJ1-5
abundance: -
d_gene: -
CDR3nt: TGTGCCAGCAGTTTGCCCAGGGGTAGCAATCAGCCCCAGCATTTT
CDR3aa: CASSLPRGSNQPQHF

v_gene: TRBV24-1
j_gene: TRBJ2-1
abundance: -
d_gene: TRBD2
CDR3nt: TGTGCCACCAGTGACCAAGGACTAGCCAGGGATGAGCAGTTCTTC
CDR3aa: CATSDQGLARDEQFF

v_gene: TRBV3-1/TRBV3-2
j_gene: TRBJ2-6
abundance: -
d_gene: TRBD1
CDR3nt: TGTGCCAGCAGCCCCCGGACAGGGGGCTTTGGAGTTGGGGCCAACGTCCTGACTTTC
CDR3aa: CASSPRTGGFGVGANVLTF

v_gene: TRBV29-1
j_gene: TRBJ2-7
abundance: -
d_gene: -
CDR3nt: TGCAGCGCCCTCCTTGACGAGCAGTACTTC
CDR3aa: CSALLDEQYF

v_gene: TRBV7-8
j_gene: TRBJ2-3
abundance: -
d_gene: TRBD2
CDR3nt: TGTGCCAGCAGCTCATTACTAGCGGGAGGTGCAGATACGCAGTATTTT
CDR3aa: CASSSLLAGGADTQYF

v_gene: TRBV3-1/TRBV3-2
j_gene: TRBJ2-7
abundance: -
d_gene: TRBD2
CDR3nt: TGTGCCAGCAGCCAACCGGGGGGCTACGAGCAGTACTTC
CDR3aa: CASSQPGGYEQYF

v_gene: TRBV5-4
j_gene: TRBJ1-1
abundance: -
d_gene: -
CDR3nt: TGTGCCAGCAGCTTGTCACAGGGTGGCACTGAAGCTTTCTTT
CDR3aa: CASSLSQGGTEAFF

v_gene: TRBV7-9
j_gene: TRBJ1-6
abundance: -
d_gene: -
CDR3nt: TGTGCCAGCAGCTCTGGGGAGAGCTCCTATAATTCACCCCTCCACTTT
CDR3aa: CASSSGESSYNSPLHF

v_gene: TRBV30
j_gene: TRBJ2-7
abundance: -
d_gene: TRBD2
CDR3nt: TGTGCCTGGAGAGGGACTAGCGGGATATACGAGCAGTACTTC
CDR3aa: CAWRGTSGIYEQYF

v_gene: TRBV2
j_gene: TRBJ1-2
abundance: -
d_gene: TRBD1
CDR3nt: TGTGCCAGCAGTGAGGGTGAGACAGGGGTCCTTGGCTACACCTTC
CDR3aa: CASSEGETGVLGYTF

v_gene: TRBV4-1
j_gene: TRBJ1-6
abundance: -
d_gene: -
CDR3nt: TGCGCCAGCAGCCAGGACTCATTTAGACCCCTCCACTTT
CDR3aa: CASSQDSFRPLHF

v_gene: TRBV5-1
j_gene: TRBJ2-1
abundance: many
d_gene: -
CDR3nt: TGCGCCAGCAGCTTGGACGGGTATGAGCAGTTCTTC
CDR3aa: CASSLDGYEQFF